Following are 23 T cell receptor beta chains from one sample sequenced in a study of brain T cells in children with intractable seizures. TCRdb keeps only in-frame clones here, not all; method: immunoSEQ multiplex PCR. The sample has about 350,000 clones, 93% seen once. As to time point: blood from clinic visit 5 months post-surgery; TSC patient then seizure free. The source material was peripheral blood, sampled about 5 months after surgery. These TCRs come from a boy younger than two with tuberous sclerosis and intractable seizures.

This clone was found once. The chain uses TRBV6-6 and TRBJ1-3; D is possibly TRBD1 (5 bases). Trimming stripped 4 bases from V and 3 bases from J, with 13 bases between. CDR3 length: 15 residues. CDR1 MNHNY and CDR2 SVGAGI come from the germline V gene (reference sequence). CDR3 bases: TGTGCCAGCAGTTCCCCTCGCAGGGTTGGAAACACCATATATTTT. It codes for CASSSPRRVGNTIYF.

The rearrangement joins TRBV4-2 to TRBJ2-3, with D tentatively TRBD2 (5 bases). CDR1 and CDR2 from the germline V gene are LGHNA and YNFKEQ. The V end was cut by 2 bases, the J end by 4 bases, with 13 bases between. This CDR3 region has 15 residues. The CDR3 loop is CASSQTKSGADTQYF. The CDR3 coding sequence is TGTGCCAGCAGCCAAACCAAGTCCGGGGCAGATACGCAGTATTTT.

The J gene is TRBJ2-1, the V gene TRBV3-1 (or the pseudogene TRBV3-2); tentatively, D is TRBD1 (6 bases). CDR1 and CDR2 (germline): LGHDT, YNNKEL (reference sequence). CDR3 size: 15 residues. Trimming took 6 bases from V and 8 from J, leaving 20 bases between them. CDR3 nucleotides: TGTGCCAGCAGGGACTCCGGGACAATCACCCATGAGCAGTTCTTC. It codes for CASRDSGTITHEQFF.

Here the CDR3 reads CASSLGSGIVDEQYF. In DNA form, the CDR3 reads TGTGCCAGCAGCTTAGGGTCAGGGATCGTGGACGAGCAGTACTTC. The V gene is TRBV13, the J gene TRBJ2-7, with a possible D match to TRBD1 (5 bases). Trimming left V 0 bases short and J 5 bases short, with 14 bases between. The CDR3 has 15 amino acids. CDR1 is PRHDT, CDR2 FYEKMQ, per germline (reference sequence).

The chain links TRBV4-1 to TRBJ2-7; TRBD2 might be the D (6 bases). V lost 1 base to trimming and J lost 2 bases, with 6 bases between them. The CDR3 contains 13 residues. Germline V lookup: CDR1 MGHRA, CDR2 YSYEKL. CDR3 nucleotide sequence: TGCGCCAGCAGCCAAGCGGGGGCCTACGAGCAGTACTTC. As protein: CASSQAGAYEQYF.

This clone was recorded only once. The chain links TRBV25-1 to TRBJ2-1; D possibly corresponds to TRBD1 (5 bases). Germline V lookup: CDR1 MGHDK, CDR2 SYGVNS. The CDR3 length is 14 residues. The V end was cut by 1 base, the J end by 6 bases, with 10 bases between. This CDR3 reads CASSELGRVNEQFF. The CDR3 bases are TGTGCCAGCAGTGAATTGGGCAGGGTCAATGAGCAGTTCTTC.

The CDR3 DNA reads TGTGCCAGCAGTACAGGGATTGGTGAGCAGTTCTTC. Protein: CASSTGIGEQFF. V and J are TRBV27 and TRBJ2-1; D may be TRBD1 (6 bases). CDR3 size: 12 residues. Trimming cost V 5 bases and J 9 bases, with 11 bases left between them. Germline loops: CDR1 MNHEY, CDR2 SMNVEV (reference sequence).

This clone was seen just once. The rearrangement uses TRBV19 and TRBJ2-7, with TRBD1 matching over 7 bases. J lost 5 bases, V lost 2 bases, and 9 bases had no gene match. CDR3 length equals 15 residues. Per germline, CDR1 LNHDA and CDR2 SQIVND (reference sequence). The CDR3: CASSITPLDRDEQYF. The DNA of the CDR3 is TGTGCCAGTAGTATAACCCCCCTTGACAGGGACGAGCAGTACTTC.

The chain has TRBV9 and TRBJ1-3, with unresolved D. Trimming took off 0 bases at V and 4 bases at J, with 8 bases between the two ends. CDR1 SGDLS and CDR2 YYNGEE come from the germline V gene. There are 14 residues in the CDR3. CDR3 sequence: CASSVDRLGNTIYF. CDR3 coding DNA: TGTGCCAGCAGCGTAGATAGGCTCGGAAACACCATATATTTT.

The chain uses TRBV11-2 and TRBJ1-2; 7 positions agree with TRBD1. Trimming took 5 bases from V and 4 from J; bases not matched to a gene: 4. Germline loops: CDR1 SGHAT, CDR2 FQNNGV. The CDR3 sequence is 13 residues long. CDR3 loop: CASSSTGVYGYTF. The CDR3, as DNA: TGTGCCAGCAGCAGCACAGGGGTCTATGGCTACACCTTC.

The chain is built from TRBV3-1 (or the pseudogene TRBV3-2) and TRBJ1-3, with D possibly TRBD1 on 5 matching bases. Germline V gene sequence: CDR1 LGHDT, CDR2 YNNKEL (reference sequence). The germline V and J ends were trimmed by 2 bases and 0 bases, with 8 bases remaining between them. The CDR3 covers 15 residues. The chain's CDR3 is CASSQRQFSGNTIYF. As DNA, the CDR3 is TGTGCCAGCAGCCAAAGACAGTTCTCTGGAAACACCATATATTTT.

The chain joins TRBV6-5 to TRBJ2-7; 7 bases line up with TRBD1. This CDR3 spans 16 amino acids. J was trimmed by 2 bases and V by 0 bases; bases with no gene match: 7. The germline V gene has CDR1 MNHEY and CDR2 SVGAGI. The CDR3 coding sequence is TGTGCCAGCAGTTACTCGACGACAGGGAAAACCTACGAGCAGTACTTC. It encodes CASSYSTTGKTYEQYF.

This rearrangement joins TRBV6-5 to TRBJ1-1, with a possible D match to TRBD1 (6 bases). Germline assignment: CDR1 MNHEY and CDR2 SVGAGI. Trimming took off 3 bases at V and 4 bases at J, with 15 bases between the two ends. The length of the CDR3 is 15 residues. CDR3 in amino acids: CASSYKGVYGTEAFF. CDR3 bases: TGTGCCAGCAGTTATAAGGGGGTCTACGGCACTGAAGCTTTCTTT.

The V call is TRBV6-5, the J call TRBJ2-7; D is uncertain. The CDR3 length is 16 residues. Germline V lookup: CDR1 MNHEY, CDR2 SVGAGI. V shed 0 bases and J shed 0 bases, with 12 bases lying between them. The CDR3 DNA sequence: TGTGCCAGCAGTTACTCGGTGGGTCCCCGCTCCTACGAGCAGTACTTC. Its protein product is CASSYSVGPRSYEQYF.

This chain uses TRBV5-1 with TRBJ2-3; the D is unclear. There are 14 residues in the CDR3. CDR1 is SGHRS, CDR2 YFSETQ, per germline. Trimming cost V 0 bases and J 4 bases, with 9 bases left between them. The CDR3 sequence is CASSLVPKSDTQYF. CDR3 DNA sequence: TGCGCCAGCAGCTTGGTTCCGAAATCAGATACGCAGTATTTT.

The genes are TRBV27 and TRBJ2-5; 11 positions match TRBD2. V lost 2 bases, J lost 4 bases, and 9 bases stayed unmatched. Germline CDR1 reads MNHEY; CDR2 reads SMNVEV (reference sequence). This CDR3 region has 17 residues. DNA of the CDR3: TGTGCCAGCAGTTTAAGAGTGACTAGCGGGGCTCGAGAGACCCAGTACTTC. Translated, it gives CASSLRVTSGARETQYF.

The chain links TRBV12-2 to TRBJ2-5; the listed D gene, TRBD2, was not tested against the DNA. TRBV12-2 is a listed pseudogene. The CDR3 has 13 residues. The CDR3 DNA is TGTGCAACTCCTCAAGCGGGGCAAGAGACCCAGTACTTC. Translating it yields CATPQAGQETQYF.

This chain joins TRBV9 and TRBJ2-3; 11 bases agree with TRBD2. Germline V gene lookup returns CDR1 SGDLS and CDR2 YYNGEE. The junction had 4 bases not matched to a gene; V was cut back by 2 bases and J by 2 bases. The CDR3 loop spans 16 amino acids. The CDR3 nucleotides read TGTGCCAGCAGCGTCTCGGGACTAGCGGTCACAGATACGCAGTATTTT. Its translation is CASSVSGLAVTDTQYF.

The chain employs TRBV19 and TRBJ1-4; D uncertain. Trimming removed 2 bases from V and 2 bases from J, with 15 bases in between. CDR1 and CDR2 (germline): LNHDA, SQIVND (reference sequence). The CDR3 sequence is 17 residues long. The CDR3: CASSISYGLGTNEKLFF. The CDR3 DNA reads as TGTGCCAGTAGTATATCGTACGGGTTAGGGACTAATGAAAAACTGTTTTTT.

The chain couples TRBV10-3 to TRBJ1-1; no clear D. The CDR3 has 15 residues. V dropped 0 bases and J dropped 4 bases, with 12 bases sitting between them. Germline V gene data show CDR1 as ENHRY and CDR2 as SYGVKD. DNA of the CDR3: TGTGCCATCAGTGAGTCGGACGGCAGAGGCACTGAAGCTTTCTTT. Translation gives CAISESDGRGTEAFF.

This rearrangement joins TRBV6-6 to TRBJ2-7; 12 nucleotides agree with TRBD1. V shed 6 bases and J 7 bases; nucleotides not matched to a gene: 13. CDR1 MNHNY and CDR2 SVGAGI come from the germline V gene (reference sequence). This CDR3 contains 16 residues. CDR3 amino acids: CASSVTGGQGAGEQYF. The CDR3 DNA follows: TGTGCCAGCAGCGTAACGGGGGGACAGGGGGCGGGTGAGCAGTACTTC.

The rearrangement links TRBV7-2 to TRBJ2-5; D is perhaps TRBD2 (5 bases). The CDR3 length is 16 residues. V was cut by 3 bases and J by 5 bases, with 19 bases left in between. The V gene's germline CDR1 is SGHTA and CDR2 FQGNSA. DNA for the CDR3: TGTGCCAGCAGCTTTGGTTCCCCCCTCGGGAAGGAGACCCAGTACTTC. This codes for CASSFGSPLGKETQYF.

This sequence joins TRBV28 and TRBJ1-2; TRBD1 aligns across 9 bases. The germline CDR1 and CDR2 sequences are MDHEN and SYDVKM. The V segment lost 2 bases and the J segment 6 bases; nucleotides outside the gene matches: 4. This CDR3 region has 14 residues. CDR3 coding DNA: TGTGCCAGCAGTTTAGGACAGGGGAAGAATGGCTACACCTTC. Translated: CASSLGQGKNGYTF.